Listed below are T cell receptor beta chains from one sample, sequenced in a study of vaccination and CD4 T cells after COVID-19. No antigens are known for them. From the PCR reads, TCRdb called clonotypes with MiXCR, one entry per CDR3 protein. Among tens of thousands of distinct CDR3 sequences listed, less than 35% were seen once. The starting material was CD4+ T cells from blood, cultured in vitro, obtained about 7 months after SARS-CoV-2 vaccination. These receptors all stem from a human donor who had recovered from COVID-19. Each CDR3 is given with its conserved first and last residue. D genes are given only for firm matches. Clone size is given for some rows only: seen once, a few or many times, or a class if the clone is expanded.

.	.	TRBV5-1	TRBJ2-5	TGCGCCAGCAGCAGCGGGGACAGTAGAGTGGGGACCCAGTACTTC	CASSSGDSRVGTQYF
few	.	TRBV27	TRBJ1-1	TGTGCCAGCCGAGGGGGGCGTTGGACTGAAGCTTTCTTT	CASRGGRWTEAFF
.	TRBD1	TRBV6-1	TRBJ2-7	TGTGCCAGCTCCGACAGGGGATTCTACGAGCAGTACTTC	CASSDRGFYEQYF
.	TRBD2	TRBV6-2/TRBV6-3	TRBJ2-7	TGTGCCAGCAGGGAGGCTAGCGGGAGGGGATCGAGAGAGCAGTACTTC	CASREASGRGSREQYF
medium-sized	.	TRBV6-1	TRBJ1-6	TGTGCCAGCAGGGGAGCGGGGGCACCCCTCCACTTT	CASRGAGAPLHF
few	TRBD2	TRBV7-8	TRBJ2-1	TGTGCCAGCAGACCCCTTCGGCGGGAGTCCTACAATGAGCAGTTCTTC	CASRPLRRESYNEQFF
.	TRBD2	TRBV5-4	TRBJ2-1	TGTGCCAGCAGACAAACTAGCGGAGCTTACAATGAGCAGTTCTTC	CASRQTSGAYNEQFF
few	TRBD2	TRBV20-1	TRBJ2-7	TGCAGTGCTCCCAGCGGGGGCTACGAGCAGTACTTC	CSAPSGGYEQYF
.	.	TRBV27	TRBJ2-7	TGTGCCAGCAGAGGAGAGCCGGGACCGCGACGCTACGAGCAGTACTTC	CASRGEPGPRRYEQYF
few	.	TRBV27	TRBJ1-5	TGTGCCCGATCCTCAGGACGGCGGGAGAATCAGCCCCAGCATTTT	CARSSGRRENQPQHF
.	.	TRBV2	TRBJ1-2	TGTGCCAGCAGAAGTCCTGGGGTCAGGGGCGAAAGCTATGGCTACACCTTC	CASRSPGVRGESYGYTF
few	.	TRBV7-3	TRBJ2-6	TGTGCCAGCAGCTTAAGACAGAACTCTGGGGCCAACGTCCTGACTTTC	CASSLRQNSGANVLTF
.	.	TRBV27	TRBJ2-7	TGTGCCAGCAGTCCTCAGGGGCTGAACTACGAGCAGTACTTC	CASSPQGLNYEQYF
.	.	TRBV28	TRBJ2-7	TGTGCCAGCAGTTTACCCACAGGGATGGGGTACGAGCAGTACTTC	CASSLPTGMGYEQYF
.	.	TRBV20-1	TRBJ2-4	TGCAGTGCTAGACCCCCCGTAGCCAAAAACATTCAGTACTTC	CSARPPVAKNIQYF
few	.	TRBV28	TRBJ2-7	TGTGCCAGCAGTTTAGAGCCTATCCCGTACTACGAGCAGTACTTC	CASSLEPIPYYEQYF
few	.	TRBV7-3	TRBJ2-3	TGTGCCAGCAGCGATGGGGCTAGCGCAAGTCCGTATTTT	CASSDGASASPYF